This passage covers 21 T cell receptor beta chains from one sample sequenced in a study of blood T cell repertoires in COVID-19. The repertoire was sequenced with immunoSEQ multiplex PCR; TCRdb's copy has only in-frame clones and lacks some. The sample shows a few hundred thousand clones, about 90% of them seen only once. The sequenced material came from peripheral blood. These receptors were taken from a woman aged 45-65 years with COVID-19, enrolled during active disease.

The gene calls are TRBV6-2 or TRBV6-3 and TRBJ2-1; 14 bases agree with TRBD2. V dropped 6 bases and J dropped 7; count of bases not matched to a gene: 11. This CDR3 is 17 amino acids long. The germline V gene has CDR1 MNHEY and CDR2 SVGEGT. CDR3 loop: CASSSGLAGESGNEQFF. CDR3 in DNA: TGTGCCAGCAGCTCGGGACTAGCGGGAGAGAGCGGGAATGAGCAGTTCTTC.

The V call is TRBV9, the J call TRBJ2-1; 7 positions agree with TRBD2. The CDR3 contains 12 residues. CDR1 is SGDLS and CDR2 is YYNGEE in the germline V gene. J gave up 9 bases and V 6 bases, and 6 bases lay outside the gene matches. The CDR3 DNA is TGTGCCAGCACCCGCGGGAGCGCTGAGCAGTTCTTC. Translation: CASTRGSAEQFF.

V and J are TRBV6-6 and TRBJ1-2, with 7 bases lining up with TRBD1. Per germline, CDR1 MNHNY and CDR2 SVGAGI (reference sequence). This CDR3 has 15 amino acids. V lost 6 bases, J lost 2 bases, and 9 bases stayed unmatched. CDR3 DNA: TGTGCCAGCAGCGACAGGGCAGCTCAGAACTATGGCTACACCTTC. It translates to CASSDRAAQNYGYTF.

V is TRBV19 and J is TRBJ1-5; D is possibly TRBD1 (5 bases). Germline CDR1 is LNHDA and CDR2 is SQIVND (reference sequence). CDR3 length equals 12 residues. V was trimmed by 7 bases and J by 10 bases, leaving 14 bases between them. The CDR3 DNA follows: TGTGCCAGTAAGGGGAAATACCGACCCCAGCATTTT. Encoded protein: CASKGKYRPQHF.

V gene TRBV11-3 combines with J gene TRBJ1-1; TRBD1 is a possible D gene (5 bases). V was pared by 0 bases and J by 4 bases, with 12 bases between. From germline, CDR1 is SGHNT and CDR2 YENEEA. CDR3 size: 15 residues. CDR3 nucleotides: TGTGCCAGCAGCTTAGACCGGGGGAAAGGCACTGAAGCTTTCTTT. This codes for CASSLDRGKGTEAFF.

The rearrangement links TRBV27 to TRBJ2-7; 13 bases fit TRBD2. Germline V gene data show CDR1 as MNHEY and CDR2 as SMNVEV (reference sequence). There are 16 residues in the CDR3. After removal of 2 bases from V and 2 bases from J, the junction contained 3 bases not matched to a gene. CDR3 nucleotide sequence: TGTGCCAGCAGTTTAAGGGGACTAGCGGGACCCTACGAGCAGTACTTC. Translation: CASSLRGLAGPYEQYF.

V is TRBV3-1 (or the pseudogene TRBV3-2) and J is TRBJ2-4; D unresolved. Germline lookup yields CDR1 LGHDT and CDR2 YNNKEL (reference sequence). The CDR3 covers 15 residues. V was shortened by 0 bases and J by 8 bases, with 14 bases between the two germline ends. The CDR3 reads CASSQDPSEMDIQYF. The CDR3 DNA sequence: TGTGCCAGCAGCCAAGATCCCTCGGAGATGGACATTCAGTACTTC.

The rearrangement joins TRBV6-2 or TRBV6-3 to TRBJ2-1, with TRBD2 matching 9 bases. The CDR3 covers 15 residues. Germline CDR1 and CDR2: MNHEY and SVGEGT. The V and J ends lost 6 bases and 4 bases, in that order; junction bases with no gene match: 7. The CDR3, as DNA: TGTGCCAGCAGCCGCGGGAGGGCTTATTACAATGAGCAGTTCTTC. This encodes CASSRGRAYYNEQFF.

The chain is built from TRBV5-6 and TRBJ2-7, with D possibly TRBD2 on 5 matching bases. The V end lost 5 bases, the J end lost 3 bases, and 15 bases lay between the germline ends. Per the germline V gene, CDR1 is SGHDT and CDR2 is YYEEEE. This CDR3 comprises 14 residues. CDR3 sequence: CASRPSFGYYEQYF. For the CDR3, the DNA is TGTGCCAGCAGACCTAGCTTCGGTTACTACGAGCAGTACTTC. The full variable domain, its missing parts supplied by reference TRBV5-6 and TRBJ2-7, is DAGVTQSPTHLIKTRGQQVTLRCSPKSGHDTVSWYQQALGQGPQFIFQYYEEEERQRGNFPDRFSGHQFPNYSSELNVNALLLGDSALYLCASRPSFGYYEQYFGPGTRLTVT.

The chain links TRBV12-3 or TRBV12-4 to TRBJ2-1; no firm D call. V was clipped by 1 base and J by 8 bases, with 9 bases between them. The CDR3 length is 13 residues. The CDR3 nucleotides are TGTGCCAGCAGTTTAGGGTCAGAGGATGAGCAGTTCTTC. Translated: CASSLGSEDEQFF.

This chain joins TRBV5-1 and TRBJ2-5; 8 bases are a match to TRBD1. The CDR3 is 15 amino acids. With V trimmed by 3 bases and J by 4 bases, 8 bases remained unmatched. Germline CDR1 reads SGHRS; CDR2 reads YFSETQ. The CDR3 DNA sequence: TGCGCCAGCAGCTCTCTTGGACAGGGCGCAGAGACCCAGTACTTC. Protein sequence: CASSSLGQGAETQYF. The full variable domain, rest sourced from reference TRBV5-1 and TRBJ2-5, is KAGVTQTPRYLIKTRGQQVTLSCSPISGHRSVSWYQQTPGQGLQFLFEYFSETQRNKGNFPGRFSGRQFSNSRSEMNVSTLELGDSALYLCASSSLGQGAETQYFGPGTRLLVL.

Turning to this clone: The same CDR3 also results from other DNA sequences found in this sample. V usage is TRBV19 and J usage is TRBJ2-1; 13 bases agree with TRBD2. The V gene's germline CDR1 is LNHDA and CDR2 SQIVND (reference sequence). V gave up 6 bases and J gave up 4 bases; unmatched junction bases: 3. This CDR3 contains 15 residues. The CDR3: CASSMGLAGYNEQFF. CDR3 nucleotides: TGTGCCAGTAGCATGGGACTAGCGGGGTACAATGAGCAGTTCTTC.

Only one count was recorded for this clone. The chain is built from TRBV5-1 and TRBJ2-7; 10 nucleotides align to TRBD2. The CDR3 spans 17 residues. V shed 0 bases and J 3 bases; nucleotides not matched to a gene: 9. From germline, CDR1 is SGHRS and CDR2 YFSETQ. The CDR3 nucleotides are TGCGCCAGCAGCTTGGGGCTAGCGGGAGACGGTCGCTACGAGCAGTACTTC. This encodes CASSLGLAGDGRYEQYF.

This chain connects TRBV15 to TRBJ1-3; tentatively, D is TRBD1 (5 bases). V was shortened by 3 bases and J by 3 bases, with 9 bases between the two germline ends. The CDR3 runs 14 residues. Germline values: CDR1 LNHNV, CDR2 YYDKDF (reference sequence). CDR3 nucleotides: TGTGCCACCAGCAGGTCAGGGTTTGGAAACACCATATATTTT. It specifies CATSRSGFGNTIYF. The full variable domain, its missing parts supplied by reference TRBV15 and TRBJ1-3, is DAMVIQNPRYQVTQFGKPVTLSCSQTLNHNVMYWYQQKSSQAPKLLFHYYDKDFNNEADTPDNFQSRRPNTSFCFLDIRSPGLGDTAMYLCATSRSGFGNTIYFGEGSWLTVV.

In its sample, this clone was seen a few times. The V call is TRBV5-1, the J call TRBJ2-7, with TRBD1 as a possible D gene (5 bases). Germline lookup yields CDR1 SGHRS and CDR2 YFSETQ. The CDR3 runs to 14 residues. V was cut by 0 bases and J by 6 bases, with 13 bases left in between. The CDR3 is CASSLDRLLGEQYF. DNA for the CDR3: TGCGCCAGCAGCTTGGACAGGCTCTTAGGCGAGCAGTACTTC.

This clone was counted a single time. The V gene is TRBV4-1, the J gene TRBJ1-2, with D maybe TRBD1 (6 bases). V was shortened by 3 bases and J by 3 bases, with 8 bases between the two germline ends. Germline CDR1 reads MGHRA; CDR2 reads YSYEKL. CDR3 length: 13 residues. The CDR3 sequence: CASSQTGDYGYTF. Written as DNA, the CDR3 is TGCGCCAGCAGCCAGACAGGTGACTATGGCTACACCTTC.

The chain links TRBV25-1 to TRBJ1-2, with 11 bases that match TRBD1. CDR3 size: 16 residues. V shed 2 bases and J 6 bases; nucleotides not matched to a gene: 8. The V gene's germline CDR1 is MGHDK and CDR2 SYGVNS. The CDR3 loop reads CASSEPRTGGIDGYTF. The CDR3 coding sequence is TGTGCCAGCAGTGAACCCCGGACAGGGGGCATAGATGGCTACACCTTC.

Here the CDR3 DNA reads TGTGCCAGCAGCTCTTATTGGACAGCGAACTACGAGCAGTACTTC. Translating gives CASSSYWTANYEQYF. The J gene is TRBJ2-7, the V gene TRBV5-5, with a weak D call TRBD1 (6 bases). The germline V gene has CDR1 SGHKS and CDR2 YYEKEE (reference sequence). The CDR3 is 15 residues long. With 3 bases removed from V and 3 bases from J, the gap between germline ends came to 16 bases.

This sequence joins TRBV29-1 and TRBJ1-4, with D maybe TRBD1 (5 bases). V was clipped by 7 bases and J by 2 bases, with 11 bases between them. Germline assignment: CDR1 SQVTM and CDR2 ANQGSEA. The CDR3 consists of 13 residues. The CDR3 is CSARRGTNEKLFF. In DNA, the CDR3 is TGCAGCGCCCGTAGGGGCACTAATGAAAAACTGTTTTTT.

The CDR3 reads CASSPRSRGTGNTIYF. DNA for the CDR3: TGTGCCAGCTCACCACGAAGCAGGGGGACTGGAAACACCATATATTTT. The chain uses TRBV18 and TRBJ1-3, with 7 bases identical to TRBD1. V lost 1 base to trimming and J lost 2 bases; unmatched junction nucleotides: 5. The V gene's germline CDR1 is KGHSH and CDR2 LQKENI. The CDR3 has 16 amino acids. The variable domain in full, with the rest retrieved from reference TRBV18 and TRBJ1-3, is NAGVMQNPRHLVRRRGQEARLRCSPMKGHSHVYWYRQLPEEGLKFMVYLQKENIIDESGMPKERFSAEFPKEGPSILRIQQVVRGDSAAYFCASSPRSRGTGNTIYFGEGSWLTVV.

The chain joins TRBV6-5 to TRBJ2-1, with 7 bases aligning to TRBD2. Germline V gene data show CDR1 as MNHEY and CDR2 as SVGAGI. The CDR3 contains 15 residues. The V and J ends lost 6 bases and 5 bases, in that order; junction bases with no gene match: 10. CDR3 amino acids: CASRSSGIGHNEQFF. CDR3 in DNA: TGTGCCAGCAGGTCCAGCGGGATAGGCCACAATGAGCAGTTCTTC.